This passage covers 10 T cell receptor beta chains from one sample sequenced in a study of tumor and adjacent non-tumor tissue in lung cancer. TCRbeta libraries were built with three rounds of nested PCR, modified from ARM-PCR. TCRdb analysed the multiplex PCR reads with MiXCR anew, one entry per CDR3 protein. The sample has tens of thousands of distinct CDR3 sequences, about two thirds seen once; the top ten hold roughly 26%. The template was RNA from unsorted bulk tissue. The normal lung tissue was taken more than 3 cm from the tumor edge. The material sequenced was distant non-tumor lung tissue. All receptors come from a woman in her forties or fifties with non-small cell lung cancer.

This clonotype was detected many times. V usage is TRBV20-1 and J usage is TRBJ1-1, with D possibly being TRBD1 (5 bases). The CDR3 loop spans 14 amino acids. Trimming removed 4 bases at V and 1 base at J, with 13 bases between. Germline loops: CDR1 DFQATT, CDR2 SNEGSKA (reference sequence). CDR3 sequence reads: CSATHPGRNTEAFF. The DNA for the CDR3 is TGCAGTGCTACCCACCCAGGGAGGAACACTGAAGCTTTCTTT.

Regarding this clonotype: The junction departs from the called germline gene at one end, perhaps through a read error. V usage is TRBV4-3 and J usage is TRBJ1-2, with a tentative D call TRBD1 (6 bases). The CDR3 has 14 residues. CDR1 is LGHNA and CDR2 is YSLEER in the germline V gene. CDR3 residues: CASSQVFGGRGYAF. The CDR3 region has the DNA TGCGCCAGCAGCCAAGTTTTTGGGGGCAGGGGCTACGCCTTC.

For this clonotype: The CDR3 carries no conserved terminal phenylalanine or tryptophan, so it likely arises from a read error. The genes are TRBV30 and TRBJ2-7; perhaps TRBD1 as D (6 bases). V shed 4 bases and J shed 2 bases, with 9 bases lying between them. The CDR3 totals 12 residues. CDR1 and CDR2 (germline): GTSNPN, SVGIG (reference sequence). Written as DNA, the CDR3 is TGTGCCTGGAATTCAGGGGCCTACGAGCAGTACCTC. Translation gives CAWNSGAYEQYL.

The J gene is TRBJ1-6, the V gene TRBV6-1; tentative D call: TRBD1 (5 bases). CDR1 and CDR2 from the germline V gene are MNHNS and SASEGT. V lost 8 bases and J lost 5, with 13 bases in between. This CDR3 is built from 14 residues. Written as DNA, the CDR3 is TGTGCCAGCGGCTCGACAGCGAATAATTCACCCCTCCACTTT. This encodes CASGSTANNSPLHF.

A note on this clonotype: The junction and the germline gene differ at one end; a read error may be behind it. This rearrangement joins TRBV12-3 or TRBV12-4 to TRBJ2-7; tentatively, D is TRBD1 or TRBD2 (5 bases each). CDR3 length: 12 amino acids. In nucleotides, the CDR3 is TGTGCCAGCAGTTTGGGGACCTACGAGCAGTGCTTC. It encodes CASSLGTYEQCF.

This chain joins TRBV10-3 and TRBJ2-1; TRBD2 aligns across 9 bases. V was pared by 9 bases and J by 9 bases, with 12 bases of the junction left unmatched. CDR3 length: 14 amino acids. CDR1 is ENHRY, CDR2 SYGVKD, per germline. The CDR3: CAIDAGGRTIEQFF. CDR3 DNA sequence: TGTGCCATTGATGCGGGAGGGCGCACGATTGAGCAGTTCTTC.

The chain combines TRBV28 with TRBJ2-1; 10 nucleotides agree with TRBD1. Germline trimming cut 5 bases from V and 5 bases from J; bases unmatched to any gene: 9. CDR1 is MDHEN, CDR2 SYDVKM, per germline. The CDR3 has 16 residues. The CDR3 region is CASSTRQGAIDNEQFF. Here the CDR3 DNA reads TGTGCCAGCAGTACCCGACAGGGGGCTATCGACAATGAGCAGTTCTTC.

A word on this clonotype: Sequence at one end of the junction differs from germline and may be a read error. The chain recombines TRBV28 with TRBJ2-1; D is undetermined. This CDR3 has 14 amino acids. The germline gives CDR1 MDHEN, CDR2 SYDVKM. The CDR3 region is CASNLGHIANEQFF. CDR3 DNA: TGTGCAAGCAATTTGGGTCATATCGCCAATGAGCAGTTCTTC.

In regard to this clonotype: Germline is not matched at one junction end, which may reflect a read error. The chain joins TRBV11-1 to TRBJ2-3; the D is unclear. The germline V gene encodes CDR1 SGHAT and CDR2 FQDESV (reference sequence). CDR3 size: 14 residues. The CDR3 protein is CASSVATVADTQYF. In DNA form, the CDR3 reads TGTGCCAGCAGCGTAGCTACAGTGGCTGATACGCAATATTTT. Full variable domain (rest looked up from reference TRBV11-1 and TRBJ2-3): EAEVAQSPRYKITEKSQAVAFWCDPISGHATLYWYRQILGQGPELLVQFQDESVVDDSQLPKDRFSAERLKGVDSTLKIQPAELGDSAMYLCASSVATVADTQYFGPGTRLTVL.

Turning to this clonotype: The junction shows a germline mismatch at one end, possibly a read error. V gene TRBV6-5 combines with J gene TRBJ2-7; 10 nucleotides line up with TRBD2. This CDR3 region has 14 residues. CDR1 and CDR2 from the germline V gene are MNHEY and SVGAGI. The CDR3 loop reads CAGSPGLANYVQHF. The CDR3 nucleotides read TGTGCCGGCAGTCCGGGACTAGCGAACTACGTGCAGCACTTC.